This record looks at one T cell receptor (beta chain) sequence and its context. Only in-frame clones appear in the TCRdb table, and some are missing; sequencing was by immunoSEQ multiplex PCR. The sample holds tens of thousands of clones, 92% seen once. This record comes from a study of T cell changes during pregnancy in multiple sclerosis. Germline assignment: CDR1 SEHNR and CDR2 FQNEAQ (reference sequence). CDR3 length: 16 amino acids. The V and J ends lost 4 bases and 2 bases respectively, with 16 bases between them. The TCR originated in a female donor with multiple sclerosis, enrolled in a pregnancy study. V is TRBV7-9 and J is TRBJ2-3, with TRBD2 as a possible D gene (5 bases). The sequences come from peripheral blood, collected in the first trimester of pregnancy. DNA of the CDR3: TGTGCCAGCAGCTGGGAATCCGGAGGATCCACAGATACGCAGTATTTT. Translation: CASSWESGGSTDTQYF.